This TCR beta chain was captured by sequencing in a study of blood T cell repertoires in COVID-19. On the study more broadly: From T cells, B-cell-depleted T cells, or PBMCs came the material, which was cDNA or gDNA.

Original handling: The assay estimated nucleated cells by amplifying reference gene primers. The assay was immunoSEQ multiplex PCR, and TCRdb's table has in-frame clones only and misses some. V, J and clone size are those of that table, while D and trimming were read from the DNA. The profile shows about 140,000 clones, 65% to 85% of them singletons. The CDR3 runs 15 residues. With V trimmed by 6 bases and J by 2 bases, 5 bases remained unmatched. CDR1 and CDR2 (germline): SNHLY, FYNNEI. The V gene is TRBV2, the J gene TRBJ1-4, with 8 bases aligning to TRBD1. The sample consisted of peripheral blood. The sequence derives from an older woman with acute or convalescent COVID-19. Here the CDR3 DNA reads TGTGCCAGCAGCCCCCGGACAGGGACTAATGAAAAACTGTTTTTT. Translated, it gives CASSPRTGTNEKLFF.